The following is a TCR beta chain sequence with its context. The antigen is unknown. The sample originates from a study of OX40 agonist ivuxolimab in advanced cancers. Study observations and caveats: There was clonal expansion of CD4+ and CD8+ blood T cells by week 6 at 0.1 to 3.0 mg/kg.

Profiled with immunoSEQ multiplex PCR; TCRdb holds only in-frame clones, not every one. The data show more than 50,000 clones, around 80% seen once. The CDR3 has 13 residues. Trimming cost V 2 bases and J 2 bases, with 8 bases left between them. Germline V gene sequence: CDR1 SGHNT, CDR2 YYREEE (reference sequence). The V gene is TRBV5-4, the J gene TRBJ2-7; D is ambiguous. Sequenced here: CD4+ or CD8+ T cells sorted from blood, sampled in a trial of the OX40 agonist ivuxolimab. The source of this sequence is an adult with an advanced solid tumor such as melanoma, head and neck, liver or kidney cancer. The CDR3 is CASSFGKTYEQYF. CDR3 bases: TGTGCCAGCAGCTTTGGCAAGACCTACGAGCAGTACTTC. Based on the CDR3 plus reference TRBV5-4 and TRBJ2-7, the full variable domain is ETGVTQSPTHLIKTRGQQVTLRCSSQSGHNTVSWYQQALGQGPQFIFQYYREEENGRGNFPPRFSGLQFPNYSSELNVNALELDDSALYLCASSFGKTYEQYFGPGTRLTVT.